The 10 T cell receptor beta chains presented below share a single source sample, sequenced in a study of CD8 T cells in ankylosing spondylitis. TCRdb passed the 5' RACE reads through MiXCR, listing each CDR3 protein once. The data show 300,000 to 400,000 distinct CDR3 sequences, around 15% seen once. Input material: blood, either unsorted or a sorted T cell fraction (not recorded which). The receptors were sampled from a male donor with ankylosing spondylitis or in good health (not recorded which).

The table lists this clonotype with a few counts. V gene TRBV4-2 combines with J gene TRBJ2-7; possible D gene TRBD1, 6 bases. Trimming took off 4 bases at V and 5 bases at J, with 12 bases between the two ends. Germline CDR1 reads LGHNA; CDR2 reads YNFKEQ. The CDR3 consists of 13 residues. As DNA, the CDR3 is TGTGCCAGCAGCCCACAGGGTGGGGACGAGCAGTACTTC. Protein product: CASSPQGGDEQYF.

The sample holds a few counts of this clonotype. The chain has TRBV2 and TRBJ1-2; tentatively, D is TRBD1 (5 bases). The CDR3 length is 13 residues. The V gene lost 2 bases and the J gene lost 3 bases, with 7 bases spanning the gap. CDR1 and CDR2 (germline): SNHLY, FYNNEI. The CDR3: CASSEQGYYGYTF. The CDR3 coding sequence is TGTGCCAGCAGTGAACAGGGATACTATGGCTACACCTTC.

The V and J genes are TRBV18 and TRBJ2-7, with 7 bases identical to TRBD1. CDR1 KGHSH and CDR2 LQKENI come from the germline V gene. This CDR3 is 15 amino acids long. V shed 3 bases, J shed 8 bases, and the junction held 13 bases outside the gene matches. The CDR3 DNA reads as TGTGCCAGCTCACCGGGGACAGTCGTCGGGTCACAGCAGTACTTC. Translated: CASSPGTVVGSQQYF. The full variable domain, rest sourced from reference TRBV18 and TRBJ2-7, is NAGVMQNPRHLVRRRGQEARLRCSPMKGHSHVYWYRQLPEEGLKFMVYLQKENIIDESGMPKERFSAEFPKEGPSILRIQQVVRGDSAAYFCASSPGTVVGSQQYFGPGTRLTVT.

Worth noting for this clonotype: The junction differs from germline at one of its ends, possibly a read error. The V gene is TRBV3-1, the J gene TRBJ2-6, with unresolved D. The CDR3 has 15 amino acids. The V gene's germline CDR1 is LGHDT and CDR2 YNNKEL (reference sequence). The CDR3 spells CACSILSSGANVLTF. The CDR3 DNA reads TGTGCCTGCAGCATTTTAAGCTCTGGGGCCAACGTCCTGACTTTC.

This clonotype was picked up a small number of times. CDR3 DNA sequence: TGTGCCAGCAGCCTCTCAAGGACAGGGGTGGAAAACACTGAAGCTTTCTTT. It specifies CASSLSRTGVENTEAFF. This chain links TRBV11-3 with TRBJ1-1; TRBD1 matches 9 bases. Trimming removed 5 bases from V and 2 bases from J; junction bases left unmatched: 12. CDR3 length equals 17 residues. Germline V gives CDR1 SGHNT, CDR2 YENEEA.

This clonotype was recorded a few times. The rearrangement joins TRBV12-3 or TRBV12-4 to TRBJ2-3, with TRBD2 identical over 12 bases. V was pared by 5 bases and J by 6 bases, with 15 bases of the junction left unmatched. The CDR3 runs 18 residues. CDR3 residues: CASSPAHPSGRAWDTQYF. CDR3 coding DNA: TGTGCCAGCAGTCCCGCTCACCCTAGCGGGAGGGCCTGGGATACGCAGTATTTT.

This clonotype appeared a few times. V gene TRBV10-3 combines with J gene TRBJ2-3; 12 nucleotides agree with TRBD2. The junction had 5 bases not matched to a gene; V was cut back by 4 bases and J by 3 bases. The CDR3 covers 16 residues. CDR1 and CDR2 (germline): ENHRY, SYGVKD. The CDR3 nucleotides are TGTGCCATCAGTGGAAGAGGACTAGCGGGGACAGATACGCAGTATTTT. This sequence encodes CAISGRGLAGTDTQYF.

Comments on this clonotype: This may arise from a read error, as a much more abundant clone is one base away. The CDR3 region is CASRTGVTDTQYF. As DNA, the CDR3 is TGTGCCAGCAGGACAGGGGTCACAGATACGCAGTATTTT. The chain combines TRBV12-3 or TRBV12-4 with TRBJ2-3, with 8 bases fitting TRBD1. Trimming cost V 6 bases and J 2 bases; bases outside gene matches: 1. The CDR3 length is 13 residues.

The J gene is TRBJ2-7, the V gene TRBV2; 9 bases fit TRBD1. Trimming at V came to 6 bases and at J to 7 bases, leaving 10 bases not matched to a gene. Germline CDR1 and CDR2: SNHLY and FYNNEI. This CDR3 is 14 amino acids long. DNA of the CDR3: TGTGCCAGCAGGCCGGGACAGGGTATGAGGGAGCAGTACTTC. This codes for CASRPGQGMREQYF.

About this clonotype itself: A much bigger clone sits one base away, suggesting this may be a read error. The chain employs TRBV12-3 or TRBV12-4 and TRBJ2-1; D unclear. This CDR3 has 11 residues. CDR3 sequence (DNA): TGTGACAGCAGCGAGGACAATGAGCAGTTCTTC. Residues: CDSSEDNEQFF.